These 30 T cell receptor beta chains came from one sample sequenced in a study of OX40 agonist ivuxolimab in advanced cancers. Sequencing was performed with immunoSEQ multiplex PCR; in TCRdb, only in-frame clones are kept and a portion is missing. The data hold over 75,000 clones, with around nine tenths observed a single time. This sample comprised CD4+ or CD8+ T cells sorted from blood, obtained in a trial of the OX40 agonist ivuxolimab. Receptors originate from an adult with an advanced solid tumor such as melanoma, head and neck, liver or kidney cancer.

J is TRBJ1-2 and V is TRBV28; perhaps TRBD1 as D (5 bases). The CDR3 consists of 13 residues. Germline V gene lookup returns CDR1 MDHEN and CDR2 SYDVKM. The ends were cut back, 6 bases at V and 6 bases at J, with 14 bases in the middle. The CDR3 bases are TGTGCCAGCAGCGGCGGGGGGGGGAATGGCTACACCTTC. Amino acid sequence: CASSGGGGNGYTF.

The CDR3 loop is CASSQDPGDQPQHF. The CDR3 DNA follows: TGCGCCAGCAGCCAAGACCCGGGAGACCAGCCCCAGCATTTT. This chain joins TRBV4-3 and TRBJ1-5; D remains unclear. Deletions cut 0 bases from V and 7 bases from J, with 10 bases between. CDR1 is LGHNA, CDR2 YSLEER, per germline. This CDR3 comprises 14 residues.

This chain connects TRBV5-6 to TRBJ2-1; D is uncertain. The CDR3 consists of 12 residues. Germline V CDR1 and CDR2: SGHDT, YYEEEE. Trimming stripped 0 bases from V and 7 bases from J, with 5 bases between. In nucleotides, the CDR3 is TGTGCCAGCAGCTTGGGTACTAATGAGCAGTTCTTC. Its translation is CASSLGTNEQFF.

The CDR3 reads CASSLGRGSYEQYF. Written as DNA, the CDR3 is TGTGCCAGCAGCTTAGGCAGGGGGTCCTACGAGCAGTACTTC. This rearrangement joins TRBV7-2 to TRBJ2-7; 7 bases align to TRBD1. The V and J ends lost 1 base and 1 base, in that order; junction bases with no gene match: 1. This CDR3 is 14 amino acids long. Germline V gene sequence: CDR1 SGHTA, CDR2 FQGNSA.

The chain uses TRBV9 and TRBJ2-5; D not certain. CDR1 SGDLS and CDR2 YYNGEE come from the germline V gene. The V end was cut by 2 bases, the J end by 6 bases, with 14 bases between. The CDR3 spans 14 residues. CDR3 nucleotide sequence: TGTGCCAGCAGCGTGGACGATCCCGACCAGACCCAGTACTTC. Its translation is CASSVDDPDQTQYF. The whole variable domain, remainder taken from reference TRBV9 and TRBJ2-5, is DSGVTQTPKHLITATGQRVTLRCSPRSGDLSVYWYQQSLDQGLQFLIQYYNGEERAKGNILERFSAQQFPDLHSELNLSSLELGDSALYFCASSVDDPDQTQYFGPGTRLLVL.

The chain combines TRBV10-1 with TRBJ1-1, with 9 bases lining up with TRBD1. The germline gives CDR1 WNHNN, CDR2 SYGVQD (reference sequence). The CDR3 spans 15 residues. V was clipped by 8 bases and J by 3 bases; unmatched bases: 10. CDR3 DNA sequence: TGCGCCAGCCCCGGCCGGCGGGACAGGGACACTGAAGCTTTCTTT. Translating it yields CASPGRRDRDTEAFF.

This chain joins TRBV7-8 and TRBJ1-2, with D possibly matching TRBD1 (5 bases). Trimming shortened V by 4 bases and J by 8 bases, and 26 bases separated the two germline ends. Germline V gene sequence: CDR1 SGHVS, CDR2 FQNEAQ. The length of the CDR3 is 17 residues. CDR3 sequence (DNA): TGTGCCAGCAGCTCGTACCAGATCCGGGACCCCAAGACGGGCTACACCTTC. Protein: CASSSYQIRDPKTGYTF. Supplemented by reference TRBV7-8 and TRBJ1-2, the full variable domain reads GAGVSQSPRYKVAKRGQDVALRCDPISGHVSLFWYQQALGQGPEFLTYFQNEAQLDKSGLPSDRFFAERPEGSVSTLKIQRTQQEDSAVYLCASSSYQIRDPKTGYTFGSGTRLTVV.

This sequence joins TRBV9 and TRBJ2-3; D remains unclear. The germline CDR1 and CDR2 sequences are SGDLS and YYNGEE. V lost 1 base and J 0 bases, leaving 9 bases between the germline ends. CDR3 length: 15 amino acids. CDR3 in DNA: TGTGCCAGCAGCGTAAACCCCTCTAGCACAGATACGCAGTATTTT. It specifies CASSVNPSSTDTQYF. Combining the CDR3 with reference TRBV9 and TRBJ2-3 gives the whole variable domain DSGVTQTPKHLITATGQRVTLRCSPRSGDLSVYWYQQSLDQGLQFLIQYYNGEERAKGNILERFSAQQFPDLHSELNLSSLELGDSALYFCASSVNPSSTDTQYFGPGTRLTVL.

This clone came up once. This CDR3 reads CASSARTLAASTDTQYF. The DNA for the CDR3 is TGTGCCAGTAGTGCCCGGACCTTAGCGGCTAGCACAGATACGCAGTATTTT. The chain employs TRBV19 and TRBJ2-3; a weak D match, TRBD2 (6 bases). The CDR3 covers 17 residues. V shed 5 bases and J shed 0 bases, with 18 bases lying between them. CDR1 is LNHDA and CDR2 is SQIVND in the germline V gene (reference sequence).

V is TRBV7-2 and J is TRBJ1-4; 10 bases line up with TRBD1. The trim removed 6 bases at V and 4 bases at J, leaving 5 bases unmatched. This CDR3 comprises 15 residues. Germline V gives CDR1 SGHTA, CDR2 FQGNSA. The CDR3 coding sequence is TGTGCCAGCAGGTCCGACAGGGGGCTTAATGAAAAACTGTTTTTT. This codes for CASRSDRGLNEKLFF.

This chain connects TRBV28 to TRBJ1-1, with D tentatively TRBD1 (5 bases). V lost 2 bases, J lost 5 bases, and 9 bases lay in between. The CDR3 sequence is 13 residues long. Germline lookup yields CDR1 MDHEN and CDR2 SYDVKM. The CDR3, as DNA: TGTGCCAGCAGTTTAAGGGGAGGTACTGAAGCTTTCTTT. Its translation: CASSLRGGTEAFF.

This clone was observed a few times. CDR3 DNA: TGCGCCAGCAACCAGGGGATGGGAAGGGACACTGAAGCTTTCTTT. Its protein product is CASNQGMGRDTEAFF. This rearrangement joins TRBV10-2 to TRBJ1-1, with a tentative D call TRBD1 (6 bases). Germline lookup yields CDR1 WSHSY and CDR2 SAAADI. The germline V and J ends were trimmed by 7 bases and 3 bases, with 18 bases remaining between them. This CDR3 spans 15 amino acids.

In this sample, this clone turned up once. The CDR3 DNA reads TGCGCCAGCAGTGAAGGAAGAGGCGGGAGGGTCACCGGGGAGCTGTTTTTT. Its protein product is CASSEGRGGRVTGELFF. The chain employs TRBV10-2 and TRBJ2-2; 9 nucleotides align to TRBD2. The length of the CDR3 is 17 residues. Germline CDR1 is WSHSY and CDR2 is SAAADI. V was clipped by 3 bases and J by 4 bases; unmatched bases: 9.

The V gene is TRBV6-1, the J gene TRBJ2-1; no clear D gene. V lost 7 bases and J 12 bases, leaving 25 bases between the germline ends. Per the germline V gene, CDR1 is MNHNS and CDR2 is SASEGT. The CDR3 is 15 amino acids. Here the CDR3 DNA reads TGTGCCAGCACCCTCATCGGACCCCAGGTCCGTGGGCAGTTCTTC. It translates to CASTLIGPQVRGQFF.

The chain links TRBV6-6 to TRBJ2-5, with 10 bases that match TRBD2. This CDR3 is 16 amino acids long. V gave up 6 bases and J gave up 2 bases; unmatched junction bases: 9. CDR1 is MNHNY, CDR2 SVGAGI, per germline (reference sequence). CDR3 DNA sequence: TGTGCCAGCAGCCCCGGAGGAGCGGGAGGGCAAGAGACCCAGTACTTC. Translated: CASSPGGAGGQETQYF.

This rearrangement joins TRBV5-4 to TRBJ1-1; possible D gene TRBD1, 6 bases. The CDR3 extends over 14 amino acids. Germline loops: CDR1 SGHNT, CDR2 YYREEE (reference sequence). The V gene lost 0 bases and the J gene lost 5 bases, with 11 bases spanning the gap. Written as DNA, the CDR3 is TGTGCCAGCAGCTTGGTCGGGGGGCGTACTGAAGCTTTCTTT. This encodes CASSLVGGRTEAFF.

Regarding this clone: One end of the junction is discordant with germline, which a read error may explain. The chain has TRBV7-9 and TRBJ1-4; maybe TRBD1 (5 bases). Germline values: CDR1 SEHNR, CDR2 FQNEAQ (reference sequence). The CDR3 sequence is 14 residues long. The CDR3 loop is CASTTQGATPLASF. The CDR3 coding sequence is TGTGCCAGCACCACCCAGGGCGCAACCCCCCTGGCCTCTTTT. Full variable domain (remainder filled in from reference TRBV7-9 and TRBJ1-4): DTGVSQNPRHKITKRGQNVTFRCDPISEHNRLYWYRQTLGQGPEFLTYFQNEAQLEKSRLLSDRFSAERPKGSFSTLEIQRTEQGDSAMYLCASTTQGATPLASFGSGTQLSVL.

The CDR3 region is CASSSLREYTEAFF. The DNA for the CDR3 is TGTGCCAGCAGCTCATTAAGGGAGTACACTGAAGCTTTCTTT. This chain links TRBV7-9 with TRBJ1-1, with D hard to call. The CDR3 consists of 14 residues. Germline V lookup: CDR1 SEHNR, CDR2 FQNEAQ (reference sequence). V was pared by 4 bases and J by 3 bases, with 12 bases between. Complete variable domain (other parts from reference TRBV7-9 and TRBJ1-1): DTGVSQNPRHKITKRGQNVTFRCDPISEHNRLYWYRQTLGQGPEFLTYFQNEAQLEKSRLLSDRFSAERPKGSFSTLEIQRTEQGDSAMYLCASSSLREYTEAFFGQGTRLTVV.

The V call is TRBV30, the J call TRBJ2-3; D is undetermined. CDR1 is GTSNPN and CDR2 is SVGIG in the germline V gene (reference sequence). The germline V and J ends were trimmed by 5 bases and 4 bases, with 13 bases remaining between them. The CDR3 runs to 13 residues. CDR3 in amino acids: CAWGPFGADTQYF. The CDR3 DNA reads TGTGCCTGGGGCCCCTTCGGAGCAGATACGCAGTATTTT. The full variable domain, completed using reference TRBV30 and TRBJ2-3, is SQTIHQWPATLVQPVGSPLSLECTVEGTSNPNLYWYRQAAGRGLQLLFYSVGIGQISSEVPQNLSASRPQDRQFILSSKKLLLSDSGFYLCAWGPFGADTQYFGPGTRLTVL.

This chain connects TRBV4-1 to TRBJ2-7; no firm D call. The germline V and J ends were trimmed by 1 base and 4 bases, with 14 bases remaining between them. Germline assignment: CDR1 MGHRA and CDR2 YSYEKL. The CDR3 loop spans 15 amino acids. The DNA of the CDR3 is TGCGCCAGCAGCCAAGGACTCGCGACAATTTACGAGCAGTACTTC. This encodes CASSQGLATIYEQYF.

The table lists this clone with a few counts. The CDR3 region has the DNA TGTGCCAGTAGTATGGGACAGGCGGCGGGGCCTGAAGCTTTCTTT. Translation: CASSMGQAAGPEAFF. This rearrangement joins TRBV19 to TRBJ1-1; 8 bases fit TRBD1. The CDR3 spans 15 residues. Germline assignment: CDR1 LNHDA and CDR2 SQIVND (reference sequence). With 3 bases clipped from V and 6 bases from J, the junction kept 9 bases outside the gene matches.

The gene calls are TRBV19 and TRBJ1-2, with 8 positions matching TRBD1. Trimming at V came to 4 bases and at J to 12 bases, leaving 10 bases not matched to a gene. Germline-derived CDR1 and CDR2 are LNHDA and SQIVND (reference sequence). This CDR3 has 13 amino acids. CDR3 DNA sequence: TGTGCCAGTAGTAGAGGGACAGGCGACAGGGACACCTTC. This encodes CASSRGTGDRDTF. The entire variable domain, with the rest obtained from reference TRBV19 and TRBJ1-2, is as follows: DGGITQSPKYLFRKEGQNVTLSCEQNLNHDAMYWYRQDPGQGLRLIYYSQIVNDFQKGDIAEGYSVSREKKESFPLTVTSAQKNPTAFYLCASSRGTGDRDTFGSGTRLTVV.

This rearrangement joins TRBV7-9 to TRBJ1-5; D uncertain. V was clipped by 7 bases and J by 0 bases, with 16 bases between them. CDR3 size: 16 residues. CDR1 is SEHNR and CDR2 is FQNEAQ in the germline V gene (reference sequence). CDR3 sequence (DNA): TGTGCCAGCACCCTAGACGGGGTGGGTAGCAATCAGCCCCAGCATTTT. Residues: CASTLDGVGSNQPQHF.

The rearrangement links TRBV5-4 to TRBJ2-7; no clear D gene. V shed 0 bases and J shed 4 bases, with 5 bases lying between them. The germline gives CDR1 SGHNT, CDR2 YYREEE (reference sequence). The CDR3 runs 12 residues. The CDR3 loop is CASSLGRYEQYF. The CDR3 DNA reads as TGTGCCAGCAGCTTGGGTCGTTACGAGCAGTACTTC.

This clone showed up just once. The DNA of the CDR3 is TGCGCCAGCAGCCAAGATTGGGGCACAGATACGCAGTATTTT. Translation gives CASSQDWGTDTQYF. V is TRBV4-1 and J is TRBJ2-3, with D uncertain. The CDR3 is 14 amino acids. From germline, CDR1 is MGHRA and CDR2 YSYEKL. V lost 0 bases and J 1 base, leaving 5 bases between the germline ends.

This chain uses TRBV6-1 with TRBJ1-5; no clear D gene. This CDR3 has 15 amino acids. Germline V gene sequence: CDR1 MNHNS, CDR2 SASEGT. Trimming left V 1 base short and J 3 bases short, with 10 bases between. Here the CDR3 reads CASSEELASNQPQHF. CDR3 DNA: TGTGCCAGCAGTGAAGAGTTGGCATCCAATCAGCCCCAGCATTTT.

Notes on this clone: An end of the junction does not agree with germline; a read error may underlie this. CDR3 in amino acids: CSARGTDTQYF. As DNA, the CDR3 is TGCAGCGCTAGGGGCACAGATACGCAGTATTTT. The rearrangement links TRBV20-1 to TRBJ2-3; no reliable D call. Looked up from germline, CDR1 is DFQATT and CDR2 is SNEGSKA (reference sequence). The CDR3 covers 11 residues.

The chain employs TRBV2 and TRBJ2-7; no clear D. Trimming took 3 bases from V and 2 from J, leaving 8 bases between them. Germline CDR1 reads SNHLY; CDR2 reads FYNNEI. The CDR3 is made up of 13 amino acids. CDR3 protein: CASSETGPYEQYF. Written as DNA, the CDR3 is TGTGCCAGCAGTGAGACGGGTCCCTACGAGCAGTACTTC.

CDR3 DNA: TGTGCCAGCAGAGGGACGGTGAGCTCCTACGAGCAGTACTTC. The encoded protein is CASRGTVSSYEQYF. The V call is TRBV25-1, the J call TRBJ2-7; the D gene could be TRBD1 or TRBD2 (5 bases each). V lost 6 bases to trimming and J lost 0 bases, with 12 bases between them. Germline lookup yields CDR1 MGHDK and CDR2 SYGVNS. The CDR3 totals 14 residues.

This rearrangement joins TRBV10-3 to TRBJ2-2; no clear D. The CDR3 extends over 15 amino acids. Germline CDR1 is ENHRY and CDR2 is SYGVKD. The V and J ends lost 2 bases and 5 bases respectively, with 12 bases between them. In DNA form, the CDR3 reads TGTGCCATCAGTGAGGAACCCCGGGTAACCGGGGAGCTGTTTTTT. This sequence encodes CAISEEPRVTGELFF.